Below are 14 T cell receptor beta chains sequenced from a single sample in a study of blood T cell repertoires in COVID-19. The assay was immunoSEQ multiplex PCR, and TCRdb's table has in-frame clones only and misses some. This sample has about 130,000 clones; 70% to 90% occur once, and the top ten carry roughly 1.2%. Specimen: peripheral blood. Source of these receptors: a woman older than 75 with acute or convalescent COVID-19.

The chain uses TRBV9 and TRBJ1-2; 10 nucleotides align to TRBD1. Germline CDR1 reads SGDLS; CDR2 reads YYNGEE. The ends lost 4 bases at V and 9 bases at J; junction bases unmatched: 6. The CDR3 runs to 13 residues. Here the CDR3 DNA reads TGTGCCAGCAGCCTTGGACAGGGGGAAAGCTACACCTTC. The encoded protein is CASSLGQGESYTF. Based on the CDR3 plus reference TRBV9 and TRBJ1-2, the full variable domain is DSGVTQTPKHLITATGQRVTLRCSPRSGDLSVYWYQQSLDQGLQFLIQYYNGEERAKGNILERFSAQQFPDLHSELNLSSLELGDSALYFCASSLGQGESYTFGSGTRLTVV.

The J gene is TRBJ2-3, the V gene TRBV3-1 (or the pseudogene TRBV3-2); 9 bases fit TRBD2. Losses at the gene ends were 4 bases for V and 7 bases for J; bases not matched to a gene: 6. The germline V gene has CDR1 LGHDT and CDR2 YNNKEL (reference sequence). CDR3 length: 14 amino acids. CDR3 in DNA: TGTGCCAGCAGCCTAGCGGGGGCCGAGAATACGCAGTATTTT. Amino acids: CASSLAGAENTQYF.

The rearrangement uses TRBV7-8 and TRBJ2-5; D is possibly TRBD2 (6 bases). The CDR3 is made up of 14 amino acids. V was clipped by 2 bases and J by 5 bases, with 12 bases between them. Germline assignment: CDR1 SGHVS and CDR2 FQNEAQ. The CDR3: CASSLSWGRETQYF. CDR3 coding DNA: TGTGCCAGCAGCTTAAGTTGGGGGAGGGAGACCCAGTACTTC. Based on the CDR3 plus reference TRBV7-8 and TRBJ2-5, the full variable domain is GAGVSQSPRYKVAKRGQDVALRCDPISGHVSLFWYQQALGQGPEFLTYFQNEAQLDKSGLPSDRFFAERPEGSVSTLKIQRTQQEDSAVYLCASSLSWGRETQYFGPGTRLLVL.

The chain joins TRBV3-1 (or the pseudogene TRBV3-2) to TRBJ2-7; 9 nucleotides line up with TRBD1. This CDR3 has 14 amino acids. From germline, CDR1 is LGHDT and CDR2 YNNKEL (reference sequence). Trimming removed 4 bases from V and 3 bases from J; junction bases left unmatched: 4. The CDR3 nucleotides are TGTGCCAGCAGCCCCAGACAGGGGGACTACGAGCAGTACTTC. Translating gives CASSPRQGDYEQYF.

This chain links TRBV5-5 with TRBJ2-5; 7 nucleotides line up with TRBD1. The CDR3 spans 16 residues. Trimming cost V 0 bases and J 1 base; bases outside gene matches: 6. Germline-derived CDR1 and CDR2 are SGHKS and YYEKEE (reference sequence). The CDR3 here is CASSLAGAGGQETQYF. The CDR3 bases are TGTGCCAGCAGCTTGGCGGGTGCAGGGGGCCAAGAGACCCAGTACTTC.

The chain employs TRBV5-5 and TRBJ1-1, with D unclear. The germline gives CDR1 SGHKS, CDR2 YYEKEE (reference sequence). The CDR3 consists of 12 residues. V lost 1 base and J lost 4, with 5 bases in between. CDR3 bases: TGTGCCAGCAGCTTGCTTCCCACTGAAGCTTTCTTT. Amino acids: CASSLLPTEAFF.

V and J are TRBV6-2 or TRBV6-3 and TRBJ1-2; the D is unclear. CDR1 and CDR2 (germline): MNHEY, SVGEGT. The CDR3 loop spans 14 amino acids. The germline V and J ends were trimmed by 2 bases and 6 bases, with 13 bases remaining between them. CDR3 amino acids: CASSYHGSTDGYTF. The CDR3 DNA sequence: TGTGCCAGCAGTTACCACGGGAGTACAGATGGCTACACCTTC.

The CDR3 DNA reads as TGTGCCAGCAGCCAGGGGGAGGCTCAGCCCCAGCATTTT. Amino acids: CASSQGEAQPQHF. The V call is TRBV7-2, the J call TRBJ1-5, with TRBD1 matching over 7 bases. The CDR3 spans 13 residues. Germline assignment: CDR1 SGHTA and CDR2 FQGNSA. Germline trimming cut 5 bases from V and 6 bases from J; bases unmatched to any gene: 4.

The chain uses TRBV4-2 and TRBJ1-2; tentatively, D is TRBD1 (5 bases). V lost 0 bases, J lost 6 bases, and 14 bases lay in between. There are 15 residues in the CDR3. Germline V gene lookup returns CDR1 LGHNA and CDR2 YNFKEQ. The CDR3: CASSQDLAGGDGYTF. The CDR3 DNA reads TGTGCCAGCAGCCAAGATCTGGCGGGGGGGGATGGCTACACCTTC.

The chain joins TRBV5-1 to TRBJ2-3, with a weak D call TRBD2 (5 bases). The length of the CDR3 is 16 residues. Germline assignment: CDR1 SGHRS and CDR2 YFSETQ. The V end was cut by 1 base, the J end by 4 bases, with 16 bases between. This CDR3 is CASSLRGLKDPDTQYF. The CDR3 DNA reads TGCGCCAGCAGCTTGCGGGGTCTGAAGGACCCAGATACGCAGTATTTT.

The J gene is TRBJ1-2, the V gene TRBV28; 7 bases align to TRBD1. The CDR3 consists of 12 residues. V shed 6 bases and J 7 bases; nucleotides not matched to a gene: 5. Germline loops: CDR1 MDHEN, CDR2 SYDVKM. CDR3 in DNA: TGTGCCAGCAGCTACGGACAGGTTGGCTACACCTTC. Amino acid sequence: CASSYGQVGYTF.

The chain has TRBV5-4 and TRBJ2-7; a weak D match, TRBD2 (5 bases). The V and J ends lost 0 bases and 2 bases respectively, with 12 bases between them. The CDR3 runs 15 residues. Germline-derived CDR1 and CDR2 are SGHNT and YYREEE (reference sequence). The CDR3 coding sequence is TGTGCCAGCAGCTTGGGAGCGGACGGAACCTACGAGCAGTACTTC. Protein: CASSLGADGTYEQYF. The complete variable domain, with remaining parts taken from reference TRBV5-4 and TRBJ2-7, reads ETGVTQSPTHLIKTRGQQVTLRCSSQSGHNTVSWYQQALGQGPQFIFQYYREEENGRGNFPPRFSGLQFPNYSSELNVNALELDDSALYLCASSLGADGTYEQYFGPGTRLTVT.

This chain uses TRBV19 with TRBJ2-3; TRBD1 might be the D (6 bases). This CDR3 contains 15 residues. Germline V gene lookup returns CDR1 LNHDA and CDR2 SQIVND (reference sequence). V lost 5 bases to trimming and J lost 4 bases, with 16 bases between them. CDR3 loop: CASSGGGARADTQYF. The CDR3 coding sequence is TGTGCCAGTAGTGGTGGGGGCGCCCGGGCAGATACGCAGTATTTT.

The J gene is TRBJ2-2, the V gene TRBV9; 12 nucleotides agree with TRBD2. The V segment lost 2 bases and the J segment 1 base; nucleotides outside the gene matches: 6. Germline V gene lookup returns CDR1 SGDLS and CDR2 YYNGEE. The CDR3 is 18 residues long. The CDR3 sequence: CASSVELAGGGNTGELFF. The CDR3 DNA follows: TGTGCCAGCAGCGTGGAACTAGCGGGAGGAGGGAACACCGGGGAGCTGTTTTTT.